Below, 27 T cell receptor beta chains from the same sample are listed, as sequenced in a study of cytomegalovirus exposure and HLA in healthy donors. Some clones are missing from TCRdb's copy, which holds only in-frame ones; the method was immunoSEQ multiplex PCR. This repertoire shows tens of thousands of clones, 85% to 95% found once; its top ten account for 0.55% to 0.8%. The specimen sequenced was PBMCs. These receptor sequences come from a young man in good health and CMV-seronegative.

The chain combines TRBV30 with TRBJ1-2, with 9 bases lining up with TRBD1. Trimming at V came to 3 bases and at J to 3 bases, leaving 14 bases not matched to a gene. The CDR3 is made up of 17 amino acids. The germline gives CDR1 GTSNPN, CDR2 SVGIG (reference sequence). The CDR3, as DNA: TGTGCCTGGAGGGGGGGACAAACGGACAGGGGACACTATGGCTACACCTTC. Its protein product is CAWRGGQTDRGHYGYTF.

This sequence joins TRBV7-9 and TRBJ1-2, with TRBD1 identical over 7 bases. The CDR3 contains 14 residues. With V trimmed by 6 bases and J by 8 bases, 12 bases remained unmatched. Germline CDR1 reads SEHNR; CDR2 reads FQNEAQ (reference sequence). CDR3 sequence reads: CASRPPQGVEGYTF. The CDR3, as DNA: TGTGCCAGCAGACCGCCTCAGGGGGTGGAAGGCTACACCTTC.

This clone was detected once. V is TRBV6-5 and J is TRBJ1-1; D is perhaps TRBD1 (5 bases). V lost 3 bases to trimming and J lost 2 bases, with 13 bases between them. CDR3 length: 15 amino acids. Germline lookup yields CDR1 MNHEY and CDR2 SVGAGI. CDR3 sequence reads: CASSYYIRGNTEAFF. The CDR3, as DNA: TGTGCCAGCAGTTATTACATAAGGGGTAACACTGAAGCTTTCTTT.

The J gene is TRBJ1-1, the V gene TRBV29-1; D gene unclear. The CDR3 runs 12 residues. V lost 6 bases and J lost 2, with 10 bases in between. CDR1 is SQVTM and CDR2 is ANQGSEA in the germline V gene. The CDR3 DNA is TGCAGCGTAGGAGGGTTTAACACTGAAGCTTTCTTT. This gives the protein CSVGGFNTEAFF.

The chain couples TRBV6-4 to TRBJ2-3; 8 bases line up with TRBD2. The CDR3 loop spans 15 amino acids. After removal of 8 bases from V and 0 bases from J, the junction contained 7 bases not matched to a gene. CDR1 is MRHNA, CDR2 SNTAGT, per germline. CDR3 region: CASGTSSGSTDTQYF. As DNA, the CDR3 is TGTGCCAGCGGAACCTCTAGCGGGAGCACAGATACGCAGTATTTT.

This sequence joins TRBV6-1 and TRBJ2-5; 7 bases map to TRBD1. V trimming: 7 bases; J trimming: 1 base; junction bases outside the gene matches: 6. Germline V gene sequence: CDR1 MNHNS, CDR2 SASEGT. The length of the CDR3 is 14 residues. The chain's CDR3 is CASKSGDSQETQYF. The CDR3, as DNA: TGTGCCAGCAAGTCCGGGGACAGCCAAGAGACCCAGTACTTC.

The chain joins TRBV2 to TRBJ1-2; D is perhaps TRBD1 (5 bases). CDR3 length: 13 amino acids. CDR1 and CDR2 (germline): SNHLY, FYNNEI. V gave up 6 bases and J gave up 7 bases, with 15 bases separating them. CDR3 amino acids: CASRETQGAGYTF. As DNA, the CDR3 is TGTGCCAGCAGGGAAACCCAGGGTGCTGGCTACACCTTC.

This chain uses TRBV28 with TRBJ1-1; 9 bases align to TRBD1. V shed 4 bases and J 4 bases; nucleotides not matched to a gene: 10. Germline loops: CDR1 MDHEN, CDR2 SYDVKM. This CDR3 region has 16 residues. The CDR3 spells CASSSPRTGALTEAFF. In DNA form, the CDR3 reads TGTGCCAGCAGTTCTCCTCGGACAGGGGCCCTCACTGAAGCTTTCTTT.

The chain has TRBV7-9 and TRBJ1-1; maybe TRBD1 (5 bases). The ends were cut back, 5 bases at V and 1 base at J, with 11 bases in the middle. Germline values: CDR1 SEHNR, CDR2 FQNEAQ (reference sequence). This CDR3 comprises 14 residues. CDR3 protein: CASSPQGRNTEAFF. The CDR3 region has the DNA TGTGCCAGCAGCCCGCAGGGAAGGAACACTGAAGCTTTCTTT.

CDR3 nucleotide sequence: TGCAGCGTTAAGATGCGAAATACTGAAGCTTTCTTT. This codes for CSVKMRNTEAFF. The V and J genes are TRBV29-1 and TRBJ1-1, with D unclear. Trimming stripped 5 bases from V and 5 bases from J, with 12 bases between. CDR3 size: 12 residues. From germline, CDR1 is SQVTM and CDR2 ANQGSEA.

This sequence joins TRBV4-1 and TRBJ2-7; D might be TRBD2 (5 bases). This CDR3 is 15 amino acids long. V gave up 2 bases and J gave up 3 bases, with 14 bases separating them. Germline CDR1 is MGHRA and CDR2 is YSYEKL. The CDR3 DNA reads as TGCGCCAGCAGCCAACAGACGAGCCGGGGCTACGAGCAGTACTTC. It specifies CASSQQTSRGYEQYF.

CDR3 nucleotides: TGTGCCAGCAGCCGTCGAGCCGGGGACACTGAAGCTTTCTTT. Its translation is CASSRRAGDTEAFF. V is TRBV14 and J is TRBJ1-1, with unresolved D. Germline CDR1 and CDR2: SGHDN and FVKESK. V was pared by 4 bases and J by 3 bases, with 12 bases between. The CDR3 covers 14 residues.

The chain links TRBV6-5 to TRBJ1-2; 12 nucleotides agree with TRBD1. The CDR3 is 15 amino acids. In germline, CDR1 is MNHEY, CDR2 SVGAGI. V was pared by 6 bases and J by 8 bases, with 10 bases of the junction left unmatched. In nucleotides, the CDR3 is TGTGCCAGCAGAGGGGACAGGGGGCCGTCGGGCGGCTACACCTTC. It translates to CASRGDRGPSGGYTF.

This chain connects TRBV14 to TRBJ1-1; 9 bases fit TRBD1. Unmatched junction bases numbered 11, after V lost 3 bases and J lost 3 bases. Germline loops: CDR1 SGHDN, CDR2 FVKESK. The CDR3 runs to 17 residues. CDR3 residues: CASSQDRGRAVDTEAFF. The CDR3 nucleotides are TGTGCCAGCAGCCAGGACAGGGGCCGCGCGGTGGACACTGAAGCTTTCTTT.

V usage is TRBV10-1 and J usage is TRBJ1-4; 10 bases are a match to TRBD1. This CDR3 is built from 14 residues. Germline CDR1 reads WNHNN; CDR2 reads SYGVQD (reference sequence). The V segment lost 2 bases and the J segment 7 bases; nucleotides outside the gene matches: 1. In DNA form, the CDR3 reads TGCGCCAGCAGTGAGGGACAGGGGGGTGAAAAACTGTTTTTT. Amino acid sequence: CASSEGQGGEKLFF.

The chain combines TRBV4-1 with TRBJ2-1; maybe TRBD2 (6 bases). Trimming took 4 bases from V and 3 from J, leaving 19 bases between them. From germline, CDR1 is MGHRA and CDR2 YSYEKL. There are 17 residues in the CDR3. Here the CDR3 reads CASSRLWRDPNYNEQFF. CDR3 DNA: TGCGCCAGCAGCCGCCTGTGGCGGGACCCGAACTACAATGAGCAGTTCTTC.

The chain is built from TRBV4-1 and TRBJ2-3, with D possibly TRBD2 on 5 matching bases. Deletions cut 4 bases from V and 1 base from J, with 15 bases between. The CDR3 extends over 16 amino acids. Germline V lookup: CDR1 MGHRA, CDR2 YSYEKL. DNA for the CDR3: TGCGCCAGCAGCCTCCGTAGCGCGGCTGGCACAGATACGCAGTATTTT. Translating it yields CASSLRSAAGTDTQYF.

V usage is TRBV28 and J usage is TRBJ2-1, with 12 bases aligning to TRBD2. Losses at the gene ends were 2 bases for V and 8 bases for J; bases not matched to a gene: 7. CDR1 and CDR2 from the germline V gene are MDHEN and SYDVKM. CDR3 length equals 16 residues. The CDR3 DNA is TGTGCCAGCAGTTTACTTCTAGCGGGAGGGGTCTATGAGCAGTTCTTC. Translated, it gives CASSLLLAGGVYEQFF.

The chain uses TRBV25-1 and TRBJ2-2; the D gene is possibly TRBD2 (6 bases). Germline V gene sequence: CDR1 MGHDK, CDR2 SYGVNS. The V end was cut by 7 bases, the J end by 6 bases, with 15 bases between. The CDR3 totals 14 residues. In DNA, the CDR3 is TGTGCCAGCATGGCCTCGGGAGTCGCCGGGGAGCTGTTTTTT. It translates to CASMASGVAGELFF.

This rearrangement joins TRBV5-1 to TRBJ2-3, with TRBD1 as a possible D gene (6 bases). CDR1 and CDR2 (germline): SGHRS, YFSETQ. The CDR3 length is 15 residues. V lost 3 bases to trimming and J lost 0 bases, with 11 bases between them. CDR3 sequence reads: CASSWETGSTDTQYF. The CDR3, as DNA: TGCGCCAGCAGCTGGGAGACAGGTAGCACAGATACGCAGTATTTT.

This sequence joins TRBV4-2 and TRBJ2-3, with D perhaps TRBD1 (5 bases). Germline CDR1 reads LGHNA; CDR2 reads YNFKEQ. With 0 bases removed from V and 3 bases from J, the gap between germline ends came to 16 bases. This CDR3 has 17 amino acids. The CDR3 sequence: CASSQDGTGAGTDTQYF. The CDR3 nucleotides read TGTGCCAGCAGCCAAGACGGAACAGGAGCCGGAACAGATACGCAGTATTTT.

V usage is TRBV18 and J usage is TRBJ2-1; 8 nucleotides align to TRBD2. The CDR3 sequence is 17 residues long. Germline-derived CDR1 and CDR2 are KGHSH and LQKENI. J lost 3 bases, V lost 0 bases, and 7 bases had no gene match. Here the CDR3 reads CASSPPLLAGYYNEQFF. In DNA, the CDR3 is TGTGCCAGCTCACCACCTCTTCTAGCGGGTTACTACAATGAGCAGTTCTTC.

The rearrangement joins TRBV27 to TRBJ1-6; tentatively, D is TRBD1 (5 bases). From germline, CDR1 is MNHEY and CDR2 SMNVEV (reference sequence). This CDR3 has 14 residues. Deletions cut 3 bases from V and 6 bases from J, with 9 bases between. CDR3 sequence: CASSFRQFNSPLHF. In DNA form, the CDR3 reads TGTGCCAGCAGTTTTCGACAGTTTAATTCACCCCTCCACTTT.

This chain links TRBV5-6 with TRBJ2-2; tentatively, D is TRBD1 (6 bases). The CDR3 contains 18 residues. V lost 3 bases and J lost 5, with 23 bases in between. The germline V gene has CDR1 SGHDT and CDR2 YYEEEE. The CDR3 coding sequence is TGTGCCAGCAGCTGGGAGCGAGGGGGTGGTGGAAGGACCGGGGAGCTGTTTTTT. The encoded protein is CASSWERGGGGRTGELFF.

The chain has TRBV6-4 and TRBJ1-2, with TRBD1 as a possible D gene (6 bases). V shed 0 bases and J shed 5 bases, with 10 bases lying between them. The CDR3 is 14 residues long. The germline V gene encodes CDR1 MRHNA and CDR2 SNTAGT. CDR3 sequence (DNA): TGTGCCAGCAGTGACTCTCCCCAGGGGTATGGCTACACCTTC. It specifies CASSDSPQGYGYTF.

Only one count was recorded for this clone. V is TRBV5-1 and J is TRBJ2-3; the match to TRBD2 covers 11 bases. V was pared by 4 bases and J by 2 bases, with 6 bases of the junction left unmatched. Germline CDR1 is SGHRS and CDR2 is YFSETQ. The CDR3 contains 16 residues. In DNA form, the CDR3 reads TGCGCCAGCAGCACCGGGACTAGCGGATACACAGATACGCAGTATTTT. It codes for CASSTGTSGYTDTQYF.

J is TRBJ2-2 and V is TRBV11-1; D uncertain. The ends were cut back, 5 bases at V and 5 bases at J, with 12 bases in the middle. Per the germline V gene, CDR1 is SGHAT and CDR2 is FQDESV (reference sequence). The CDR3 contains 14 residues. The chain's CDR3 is CASSAESRTGELFF. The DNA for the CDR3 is TGTGCCAGCAGCGCCGAGTCCAGGACCGGGGAGCTGTTTTTT.